One TCR beta chain is described in this entry. As originally analysed: Amplifying reference gene primers gave estimates of nucleated cell counts. Here immunoSEQ multiplex PCR was the method, and the copy in TCRdb shows in-frame clones only, minus some. Clone size and V and J calls were adopted from that table, with D and trimming inferred from the DNA. The sample comprises around 100,000 clones, almost 90% of which are singletons, and around 3.5% rests with the top ten. The sample originates from a study of blood T cell repertoires in COVID-19. In the study overall: Samples taken during acute and convalescent COVID-19 were collected in the United States, Italy and Spain. PBMCs, B-cell-depleted T cells, or T cells were the source of the cDNA or gDNA that made up the material.

Germline-derived CDR1 and CDR2 are SGHNT and YENEEA. Losses at the gene ends were 3 bases for V and 8 bases for J; bases not matched to a gene: 7. The CDR3 has 17 amino acids. The gene calls are TRBV11-3 and TRBJ2-1; 16 bases align to TRBD2. Sequenced: peripheral blood. This clonotype was obtained from a human donor in a cohort sampled during active COVID-19. CDR3 DNA: TGTGCCAGCAGCTTGGGACTAGCGGGGGGGAGTCTCGATGAGCAGTTCTTC. Its translation is CASSLGLAGGSLDEQFF.